These T cell receptor beta chains were read from a single sample in a study of blood T cell repertoires in COVID-19. Produced via immunoSEQ multiplex PCR; TCRdb's table is partial and in-frame only. This sample has under 300,000 clones, with 90% to 95% found just once. Sequences were obtained from PBMCs or T cells enriched from blood (not recorded which). Receptors were obtained from a woman under 30 who had recovered from COVID-19. The CDR3 runs from the conserved cysteine through the conserved F or W.

V,CDR3
TRBV19,CASSKGQGSEQYF
TRBV11-3,CASSLDPGTSGSPRGNEQFF
TRBV24-1,CATSGVEGFGGELFF
TRBV6-2/TRBV6-3,CASSRPGQGSYGYTF
TRBV28,CASSHRGYAYEQYF
TRBV7-8,CASSLSVRQGISFYQPQHF
TRBV9,CASRSRLQGRAHEQYF
TRBV14,CASSQERGGGETQYF
TRBV6-2/TRBV6-3,CASSWSRGRLTEAFF
TRBV10-3,CAIQRDLSEKLFF
TRBV27,CASSRVGQPQHF
TRBV6-2/TRBV6-3,CASSGQGARHEQYF
TRBV19,CASSDRLNAIYEQYF
TRBV29-1,CSVVQGARTTEAFF
TRBV10-2,CASSEIGLGGEQYF
TRBV6-5,CASRGASNYGYTF
TRBV10-3,CAISEGLLSTLRGSRGGEIYGYTF
TRBV6-5,CASSYSPGTGGYEQYF
TRBV11-3,CASSLTDRYGYTF
TRBV4-1,CASSQDAGTEAFF
TRBV6-6,CASSYGTTGEKLFF
TRBV4-3,CASSSHNQETQYF
TRBV11-3,CASSSGQDSNTEAFF
TRBV29-1,CSVLNPGLENTDTQYF
TRBV5-1,CASSLGTSEASEQYF
TRBV28,CASSPSTSGSTDTQYF
TRBV7-9,CASSSVGAGENEQYF
TRBV29-1,CSASDTGNTIYF
TRBV6-1,CASSEEAGSPSNEQFF
TRBV6-5,CASSYSYGGVTDTQYF
TRBV15,CATSSSGDSNQPQHF
TRBV13,CASSTRTGWDTF
TRBV7-3,CASSLTTYNEQFF
TRBV2,CASGTGDGGGGYTF
TRBV7-2,CASSLTSVTGNEQFF
TRBV2,CASSGGGGRQPQHF
TRBV4-2,CASSQEGDRGHGTEAFF
TRBV9,CASSLGIIDYEQYF
TRBV6-2/TRBV6-3,CASSSIEHNEQFF
TRBV5-1,CASKESGRGGYEQYF
TRBV11-3,CASSLRGQGARGYTF